Below, 31 T cell receptor beta chains from the same sample are listed, as sequenced in a study of human T cells and chemical hapten exposure. Time point reported: patch test 2, 6 weeks after DPC sensitization. Treatment defined: therapeutic diphenylcyclopropenone sensitization with weekly scalp DPC. Each CDR3 protein is one row after TCRdb ran MiXCR on the RACE reads. Of 35,000 to 45,000 distinct CDR3 sequences in the sample, around 9.3% were seen once. Sequenced material: whole blood, taken in connection with sensitization to the hapten diphenylcyclopropenone (DPC). The receptors derive from a woman aged 35 to 49 with alopecia areata. Some clones in this sample may be carry-over from other donors' samples.

This rearrangement joins TRBV18 to TRBJ1-6; D possibly corresponds to TRBD1 (5 bases). This CDR3 has 12 amino acids. The V and J ends lost 8 bases and 12 bases respectively, with 14 bases between them. Per the germline V gene, CDR1 is KGHSH and CDR2 is LQKENI. The CDR3 DNA sequence: TGTGCCAGCACAAGGGGTGATTTACCCCTCCACTTT. This codes for CASTRGDLPLHF.

This clonotype was recorded at least ten times. The chain links TRBV12-3 or TRBV12-4 to TRBJ1-2, with D perhaps matching TRBD1 (6 bases). Trimming pared 3 bases from V and 0 bases from J, leaving 14 bases between. The CDR3 extends over 16 amino acids. CDR3 DNA: TGTGCCAGCAGTTTCGACAGGTCGCCAACTAACTATGGCTACACCTTC. It codes for CASSFDRSPTNYGYTF.

This clonotype was seen at least ten times. The chain carries TRBV30 and TRBJ2-7; TRBD1 matches at 8 bases. Germline V gene lookup returns CDR1 GTSNPN and CDR2 SVGIG (reference sequence). This CDR3 has 13 residues. J was trimmed by 4 bases and V by 1 base; bases with no gene match: 3. The CDR3 here is CAWSGTGSYEQYF. The DNA of the CDR3 is TGTGCCTGGAGTGGGACAGGGTCTTACGAGCAGTACTTC.

In this sample, this clonotype turned up once. A much larger clone lies a single base off, so this may be a read error. The J gene is TRBJ2-1, the V gene TRBV19; 7 bases align to TRBD1. The germline gives CDR1 LNHDA, CDR2 SQIVND (reference sequence). CDR3 size: 14 residues. CDR3 sequence reads: CASSRQGRFNKQFF. For the CDR3, the DNA is TGTGCCAGTAGCCGACAGGGACGTTTCAATAAGCAGTTCTTC.

The rearrangement joins TRBV5-1 to TRBJ1-1; 8 bases line up with TRBD1. Trimming cost V 4 bases and J 3 bases; bases outside gene matches: 11. The germline CDR1 and CDR2 sequences are SGHRS and YFSETQ. This CDR3 is built from 16 residues. DNA of the CDR3: TGCGCCAGCAGCCCCCGACAGGGGAGCATGGACACTGAAGCTTTCTTT. This gives the protein CASSPRQGSMDTEAFF.

This clonotype showed up many times. The rearrangement joins TRBV28 to TRBJ2-1; TRBD2 agrees at 10 bases. The germline V gene has CDR1 MDHEN and CDR2 SYDVKM. CDR3 length: 16 amino acids. With 5 bases clipped from V and 5 bases from J, the junction kept 9 bases outside the gene matches. CDR3 in DNA: TGTGCCAGCAGTCTCACGACTAGCGGGTCGCACAATGAGCAGTTCTTC. Translation: CASSLTTSGSHNEQFF. The variable domain in full, with the rest retrieved from reference TRBV28 and TRBJ2-1, is DVKVTQSSRYLVKRTGEKVFLECVQDMDHENMFWYRQDPGLGLRLIYFSYDVKMKEKGDIPEGYSVSREKKERFSLILESASTNQTSMYLCASSLTTSGSHNEQFFGPGTRLTVL.

The rearrangement links TRBV3-1 to TRBJ2-2, with no clear D. The CDR3 extends over 13 amino acids. Germline V gene data show CDR1 as LGHDT and CDR2 as YNNKEL (reference sequence). V gave up 4 bases and J gave up 5 bases, with 8 bases separating them. CDR3 loop: CASSPAPTGELFF. The DNA of the CDR3 is TGTGCCAGCAGCCCTGCTCCTACCGGGGAGCTGTTTTTT.

This clonotype was counted ten times or more. The gene calls are TRBV9 and TRBJ1-1; D is perhaps TRBD1 (5 bases). The CDR3 spans 13 residues. Germline V CDR1 and CDR2: SGDLS, YYNGEE. V shed 4 bases and J shed 4 bases, with 11 bases lying between them. The CDR3 is CASSIGGSTEAFF. CDR3 coding DNA: TGTGCCAGCAGCATCGGGGGATCCACTGAAGCTTTCTTT.

This clonotype appeared many times. The genes are TRBV29-1 and TRBJ1-2; 8 nucleotides match TRBD1. Trimming removed 6 bases from V and 5 bases from J; junction bases left unmatched: 5. CDR3 length equals 12 residues. From germline, CDR1 is SQVTM and CDR2 ANQGSEA. CDR3 DNA: TGCAGCGTCGGACAGGGAGTTTATGGCTACACCTTC. This translates into CSVGQGVYGYTF.

This clonotype was recorded many times. The V gene is TRBV4-2, the J gene TRBJ1-1; D gene ambiguous. The germline V and J ends were trimmed by 1 base and 4 bases, with 13 bases remaining between them. This CDR3 is 15 amino acids long. CDR1 LGHNA and CDR2 YNFKEQ come from the germline V gene. CDR3 in amino acids: CASSQVILVGTEAFF. Written as DNA, the CDR3 is TGTGCCAGCAGCCAAGTAATCCTTGTAGGCACTGAAGCTTTCTTT.

Many counts were recorded for this clonotype. V is TRBV11-2 and J is TRBJ1-6, with 7 bases lining up with TRBD1. Germline V gene sequence: CDR1 SGHAT, CDR2 FQNNGV. Trimming removed 6 bases from V and 0 bases from J; junction bases left unmatched: 14. The length of the CDR3 is 19 residues. CDR3 protein: CASRSIKGQPNSYNSPLHF. The CDR3 DNA follows: TGTGCCAGCAGATCGATCAAGGGACAGCCTAACTCCTATAATTCACCCCTCCACTTT.

Many counts were recorded for this clonotype. The J gene is TRBJ2-5, the V gene TRBV12-3 or TRBV12-4; D possibly corresponds to TRBD2 (6 bases). With 6 bases removed from V and 4 bases from J, the gap between germline ends came to 18 bases. The CDR3 runs 15 residues. This CDR3 is CASRLGGVGRETQYF. The CDR3 region has the DNA TGTGCCAGCAGACTCGGGGGTGTTGGAAGAGAGACCCAGTACTTC.

V and J are TRBV4-1 and TRBJ1-5; D possibly corresponds to TRBD1 (6 bases). V shed 3 bases and J shed 0 bases, with 15 bases lying between them. The germline V gene has CDR1 MGHRA and CDR2 YSYEKL. There are 17 residues in the CDR3. In DNA form, the CDR3 reads TGCGCCAGCAGCCAGGGCAGAGGGGGGAATAGCAATCAGCCCCAGCATTTT. It codes for CASSQGRGGNSNQPQHF.

The sample holds many counts of this clonotype. J is TRBJ2-1 and V is TRBV5-1, with 7 bases fitting TRBD1. The V and J ends lost 4 bases and 9 bases, in that order; junction bases with no gene match: 10. The V gene's germline CDR1 is SGHRS and CDR2 YFSETQ. This CDR3 has 14 amino acids. Here the CDR3 DNA reads TGCGCCAGCAGCGCCTCACAGGGGAAGGGTGAGCAGTTCTTC. Amino acids: CASSASQGKGEQFF.

Many counts were recorded for this clonotype. The genes are TRBV6-2 or TRBV6-3 and TRBJ1-1, with D possibly TRBD1 on 6 matching bases. The germline V gene encodes CDR1 MNHEY and CDR2 SVGEGT. The V end was cut by 2 bases, the J end by 4 bases, with 8 bases between. The CDR3 runs 13 residues. As DNA, the CDR3 is TGTGCCAGCAGTTACGGAGGGGGCACTGAAGCTTTCTTT. Its translation is CASSYGGGTEAFF.

There are many counts of this clonotype. The rearrangement links TRBV2 to TRBJ1-6, with TRBD1 matching over 12 bases. V was clipped by 10 bases and J by 0 bases; unmatched bases: 13. Germline V gives CDR1 SNHLY, CDR2 FYNNEI. The length of the CDR3 is 19 residues. CDR3 protein: CAISFGTGGPSSYNSPLHF. DNA of the CDR3: TGTGCCATAAGCTTCGGGACAGGGGGCCCAAGCTCCTATAATTCACCCCTCCACTTT.

This clonotype was observed many times. J is TRBJ2-6 and V is TRBV7-9; perhaps TRBD2 as D (5 bases). CDR3 length: 15 residues. Deletions cut 5 bases from V and 2 bases from J, with 10 bases between. Germline loops: CDR1 SEHNR, CDR2 FQNEAQ (reference sequence). CDR3 sequence: CASSSTRAGANVLTF. CDR3 nucleotide sequence: TGTGCCAGCAGCAGTACTAGAGCTGGGGCCAACGTCCTGACTTTC.

Ten or more counts support this clonotype. The rearrangement joins TRBV12-5 to TRBJ2-3; unclear D gene. The V end lost 0 bases, the J end lost 6 bases, and 22 bases lay between the germline ends. CDR3 length: 18 residues. Looked up from germline, CDR1 is LGHNT and CDR2 is FRNRAP. The CDR3 loop is CASGLVLRTGFSGDTQYF. CDR3 DNA: TGTGCTAGTGGTTTGGTTTTGAGGACGGGCTTCTCCGGGGATACGCAGTATTTT. Full variable domain (remainder filled in from reference TRBV12-5 and TRBJ2-3): DARVTQTPRHKVTEMGQEVTMRCQPILGHNTVFWYRQTMMQGLELLAYFRNRAPLDDSGMPKDRFSAEMPDATLATLKIQPSEPRDSAVYFCASGLVLRTGFSGDTQYFGPGTRLTVL.

This clonotype has ten or more counts. This chain links TRBV6-2 or TRBV6-3 with TRBJ2-7; D is unclear. V lost 4 bases and J lost 6, with 13 bases in between. Germline CDR1 and CDR2: MNHEY and SVGEGT. CDR3 length equals 13 residues. CDR3 residues: CASSLLTETEQYF. The CDR3 DNA reads TGTGCCAGCAGTTTGCTAACAGAAACCGAGCAGTACTTC.

This clonotype was observed many times. The rearrangement links TRBV6-6 to TRBJ1-1; no definite D call. CDR1 and CDR2 (germline): MNHNY, SVGAGI (reference sequence). V was clipped by 5 bases and J by 1 base, with 8 bases between them. The CDR3 has 13 residues. The chain's CDR3 is CASSGPGNTEAFF. The CDR3 DNA sequence: TGTGCCAGCAGTGGGCCGGGGAACACTGAAGCTTTCTTT.

This clonotype was picked up many times. This chain links TRBV20-1 with TRBJ2-1; the D is unclear. V was pared by 0 bases and J by 5 bases, with 11 bases between. Germline V CDR1 and CDR2: DFQATT, SNEGSKA (reference sequence). The CDR3 has 14 amino acids. The CDR3 nucleotides read TGCAGTGCTAGAGAACCGGGCAGAAACAATGAGCAGTTCTTC. Protein product: CSAREPGRNNEQFF.

This clonotype was seen ten or more times. The chain combines TRBV20-1 with TRBJ1-1; D call uncertain. Germline CDR1 reads DFQATT; CDR2 reads SNEGSKA (reference sequence). The CDR3 runs 15 residues. V lost 3 bases, J lost 0 bases, and 14 bases lay in between. As DNA, the CDR3 is TGCAGTGCTAGGACGACGACACGGATGAACACTGAAGCTTTCTTT. Its translation: CSARTTTRMNTEAFF.

The genes are TRBV9 and TRBJ2-2; D remains unclear. The CDR3 contains 14 residues. V was shortened by 5 bases and J by 0 bases, with 8 bases between the two germline ends. Germline CDR1 is SGDLS and CDR2 is YYNGEE. The CDR3 region has the DNA TGTGCCAGCAGAGGCCTGGCGAACACCGGGGAGCTGTTTTTT. Translated, it gives CASRGLANTGELFF.

This clonotype came up a few times. The genes are TRBV27 and TRBJ2-3, with no clear D. In germline, CDR1 is MNHEY, CDR2 SMNVEV (reference sequence). The length of the CDR3 is 15 residues. V was pared by 3 bases and J by 3 bases, with 13 bases between. The CDR3 loop reads CASSFGWVGTDTQYF. DNA of the CDR3: TGTGCCAGCAGTTTTGGTTGGGTGGGGACAGATACGCAGTATTTT.

This clonotype was seen repeatedly, ten times or more. The chain couples TRBV20-1 to TRBJ2-1; maybe TRBD2 (6 bases). The CDR3 spans 18 residues. Germline CDR1 is DFQATT and CDR2 is SNEGSKA (reference sequence). Trimming pared 3 bases from V and 0 bases from J, leaving 21 bases between. The CDR3 loop is CSARGPWRAPSSYNEQFF. CDR3 nucleotides: TGCAGTGCTAGGGGTCCTTGGAGGGCTCCCAGCTCCTACAATGAGCAGTTCTTC.

With respect to this clonotype: One base away lies a much larger clone, so this may be a sequencing read error. The V call is TRBV7-2, the J call TRBJ2-7, with D possibly matching TRBD1 (6 bases). The ends were cut back, 5 bases at V and 12 bases at J, with 20 bases in the middle. Looked up from germline, CDR1 is SGHTA and CDR2 is FQGNSA. This CDR3 region has 13 residues. CDR3 sequence (DNA): TGTGCCAGCAGCCAGGGGTGTCCGACTTGGGTGTACTTC. Translated: CASSQGCPTWVYF.

This clonotype was detected many times. V usage is TRBV20-1 and J usage is TRBJ2-3; D is undetermined. Trimming cost V 2 bases and J 4 bases, with 7 bases left between them. The germline CDR1 and CDR2 sequences are DFQATT and SNEGSKA (reference sequence). This CDR3 has 12 residues. CDR3 coding DNA: TGCAGTGCTAGACCCGGCGCAGATACGCAGTATTTT. As protein: CSARPGADTQYF.

In its sample, this clonotype was seen a few times. The rearrangement joins TRBV4-1 to TRBJ1-1, with D possibly being TRBD1 (5 bases). V was shortened by 1 base and J by 3 bases, with 12 bases between the two germline ends. This CDR3 has 15 residues. The germline V gene has CDR1 MGHRA and CDR2 YSYEKL. Written as DNA, the CDR3 is TGCGCCAGCAGCCAAGCCGTTCAGGGTTACACTGAAGCTTTCTTT. This sequence encodes CASSQAVQGYTEAFF.

This clonotype occurred many times. The chain links TRBV12-3 or TRBV12-4 to TRBJ1-1; D remains unclear. CDR3 length equals 13 residues. The CDR3 DNA follows: TGTGCTACCTCGATGGGCGTGAACACTGAAGCTTTCTTT. Amino acids: CATSMGVNTEAFF.

This clonotype was detected ten times or more. The rearrangement links TRBV2 to TRBJ1-4; D remains unclear. The germline V and J ends were trimmed by 3 bases and 16 bases, with 12 bases remaining between them. Germline V CDR1 and CDR2: SNHLY, FYNNEI. This CDR3 comprises 11 residues. The CDR3 loop reads CASSETGRTFF. The CDR3 DNA follows: TGTGCCAGCAGTGAGACCGGACGAACGTTTTTT.

This clonotype was found many times. The rearrangement uses TRBV9 and TRBJ2-2; the D gene is possibly TRBD1 (6 bases). The CDR3 sequence is 15 residues long. Trimming removed 0 bases from V and 7 bases from J, with 13 bases in between. The germline V gene has CDR1 SGDLS and CDR2 YYNGEE. As DNA, the CDR3 is TGTGCCAGCAGCGTAGTGGGGGCCAAGGACGGGGAGCTGTTTTTT. The encoded protein is CASSVVGAKDGELFF.